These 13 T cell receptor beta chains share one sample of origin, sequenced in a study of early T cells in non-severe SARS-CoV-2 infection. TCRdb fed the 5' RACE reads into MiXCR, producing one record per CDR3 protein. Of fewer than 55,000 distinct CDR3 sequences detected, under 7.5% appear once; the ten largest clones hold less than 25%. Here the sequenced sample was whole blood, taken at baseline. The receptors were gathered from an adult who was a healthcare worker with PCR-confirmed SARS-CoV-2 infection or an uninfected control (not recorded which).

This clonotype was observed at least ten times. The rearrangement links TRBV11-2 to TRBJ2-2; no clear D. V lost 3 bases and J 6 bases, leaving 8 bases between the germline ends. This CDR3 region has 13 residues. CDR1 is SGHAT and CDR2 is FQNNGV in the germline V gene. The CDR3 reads CASSFRSAGELFF. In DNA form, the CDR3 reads TGTGCCAGCAGCTTTCGGTCGGCCGGGGAGCTGTTTTTT.

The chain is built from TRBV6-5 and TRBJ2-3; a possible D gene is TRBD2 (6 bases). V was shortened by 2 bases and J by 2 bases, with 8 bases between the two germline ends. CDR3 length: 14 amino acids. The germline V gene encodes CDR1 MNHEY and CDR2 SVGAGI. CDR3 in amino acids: CASSYGGTTDTQYF. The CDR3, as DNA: TGTGCCAGCAGTTACGGCGGGACCACAGATACGCAGTATTTT.

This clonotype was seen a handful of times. The DNA of the CDR3 is TGCGCCAGCAGCCAGTTGATGGGACCCCGGGACAATGAGCAGTTCTTC. Translated: CASSQLMGPRDNEQFF. The V call is TRBV5-1, the J call TRBJ2-1; D may match TRBD1 or TRBD2 (5 bases each). This CDR3 comprises 16 residues. Germline CDR1 is SGHRS and CDR2 is YFSETQ. Trimming took off 4 bases at V and 5 bases at J, with 19 bases between the two ends.

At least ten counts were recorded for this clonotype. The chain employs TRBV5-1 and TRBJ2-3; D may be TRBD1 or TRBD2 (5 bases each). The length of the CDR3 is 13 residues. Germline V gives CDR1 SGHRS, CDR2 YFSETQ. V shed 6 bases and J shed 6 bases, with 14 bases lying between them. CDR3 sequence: CASNAPGLDTQYF. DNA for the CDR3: TGCGCCAGCAACGCGCCGGGGCTGGATACGCAGTATTTT.

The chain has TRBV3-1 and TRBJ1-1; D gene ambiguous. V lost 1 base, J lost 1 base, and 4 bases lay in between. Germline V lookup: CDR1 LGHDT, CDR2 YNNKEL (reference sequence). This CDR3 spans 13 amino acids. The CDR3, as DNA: TGTGCCAGCAGCCAAGTGCGGAACACTGAAGCTTTCTTT. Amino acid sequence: CASSQVRNTEAFF.

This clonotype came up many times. The CDR3 bases are TGTGCCACCCAACAGGGGTCCAATCAGCCCCAGCATTTT. Amino acid sequence: CATQQGSNQPQHF. The chain employs TRBV12-3 or TRBV12-4 and TRBJ1-5, with 7 bases identical to TRBD1. The CDR3 is 13 residues long. With 10 bases clipped from V and 3 bases from J, the junction kept 6 bases outside the gene matches.

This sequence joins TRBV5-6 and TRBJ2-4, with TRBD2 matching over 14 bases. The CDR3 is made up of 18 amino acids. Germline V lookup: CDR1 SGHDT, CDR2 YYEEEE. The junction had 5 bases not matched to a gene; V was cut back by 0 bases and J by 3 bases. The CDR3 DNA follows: TGTGCCAGCAGCTTGGGACTAGCGGGAGGGCGCCTCAAAAACATTCAGTACTTC. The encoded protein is CASSLGLAGGRLKNIQYF.

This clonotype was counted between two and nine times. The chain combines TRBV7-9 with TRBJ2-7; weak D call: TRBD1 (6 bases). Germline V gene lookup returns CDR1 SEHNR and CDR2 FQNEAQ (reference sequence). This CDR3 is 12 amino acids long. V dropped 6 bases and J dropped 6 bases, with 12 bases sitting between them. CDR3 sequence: CASSVQGGEQYF. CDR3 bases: TGTGCCAGCAGTGTACAGGGCGGCGAGCAGTACTTC.

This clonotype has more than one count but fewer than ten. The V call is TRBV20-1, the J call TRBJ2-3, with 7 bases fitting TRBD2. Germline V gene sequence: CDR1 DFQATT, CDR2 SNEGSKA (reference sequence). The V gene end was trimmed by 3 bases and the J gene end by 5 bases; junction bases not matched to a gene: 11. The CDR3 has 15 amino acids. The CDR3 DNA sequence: TGCAGTGCTAGTTCGACTAGCACCGCGGGAGATACGCAGTATTTT. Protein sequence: CSASSTSTAGDTQYF.

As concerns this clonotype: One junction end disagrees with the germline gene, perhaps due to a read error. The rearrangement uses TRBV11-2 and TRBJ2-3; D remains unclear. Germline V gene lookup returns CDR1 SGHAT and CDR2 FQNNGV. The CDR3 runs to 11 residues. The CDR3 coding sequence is TGTGTCAGCAGCTTAGGGGATACGCAGTATTTT. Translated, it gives CVSSLGDTQYF. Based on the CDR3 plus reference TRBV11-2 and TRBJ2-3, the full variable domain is EAGVAQSPRYKIIEKRQSVAFWCNPISGHATLYWYQQILGQGPKLLIQFQNNGVVDDSQLPKDRFSAERLKGVDSTLKIQPAKLEDSAVYLCVSSLGDTQYFGPGTRLTVL.

CDR3 nucleotide sequence: TGTGCCAGCAGCTTATTACCACAGAGCGAGCAGTACTTC. Amino acids: CASSLLPQSEQYF. This chain links TRBV7-9 with TRBJ2-7; D gene ambiguous. CDR1 SEHNR and CDR2 FQNEAQ come from the germline V gene (reference sequence). The CDR3 is 13 amino acids. V was trimmed by 2 bases and J by 6 bases, leaving 11 bases between them.

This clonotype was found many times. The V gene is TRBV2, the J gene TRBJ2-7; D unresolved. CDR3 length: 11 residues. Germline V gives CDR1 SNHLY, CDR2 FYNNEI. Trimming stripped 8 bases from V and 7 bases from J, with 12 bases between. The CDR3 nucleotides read TGTGCCAGCCGAAGGGCGCGGGAGCAGTACTTC. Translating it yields CASRRAREQYF.

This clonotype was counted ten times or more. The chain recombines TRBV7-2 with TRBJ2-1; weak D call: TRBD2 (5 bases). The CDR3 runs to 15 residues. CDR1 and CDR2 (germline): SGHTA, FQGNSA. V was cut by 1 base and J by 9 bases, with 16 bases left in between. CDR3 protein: CASSLGSARRGEQFF. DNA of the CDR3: TGTGCCAGCAGCTTAGGAAGCGCGCGACGGGGTGAGCAGTTCTTC.